Following are 30 T cell receptor beta chains from one sample sequenced in a study of cytomegalovirus exposure and HLA in healthy donors. The PCR had 60 Vbeta and 13 Jbeta primers. Generated by immunoSEQ multiplex PCR, the TCRdb table keeps only in-frame clones and is missing some. The sample includes 100,000 or so clones, 65% to 75% of them seen just once. Sequenced: PBMCs. Every receptor here comes from a woman aged 18-30 years in good health and CMV-seropositive.

CDR3 region: CASSHSGATLNTEAFF. The CDR3 coding sequence is TGCGCCAGCAGCCACAGTGGGGCCACCCTGAACACTGAAGCTTTCTTT. V and J are TRBV4-1 and TRBJ1-1; tentatively, D is TRBD1 (5 bases). V lost 3 bases, J lost 0 bases, and 14 bases lay in between. This CDR3 region has 16 residues. Germline V gives CDR1 MGHRA, CDR2 YSYEKL.

The chain has TRBV7-2 and TRBJ2-4, with D uncertain. Trimming cost V 1 base and J 0 bases, with 10 bases left between them. The CDR3 extends over 16 amino acids. Per the germline V gene, CDR1 is SGHTA and CDR2 is FQGNSA. As DNA, the CDR3 is TGTGCCAGCAGCTTAGTTGGCACGAAAGCCAAAAACATTCAGTACTTC. Translated: CASSLVGTKAKNIQYF.

This chain joins TRBV28 and TRBJ1-4, with no clear D. CDR1 and CDR2 (germline): MDHEN, SYDVKM. CDR3 size: 14 residues. V lost 2 bases, J lost 5 bases, and 9 bases lay in between. Here the CDR3 reads CASSLSPRNEKLFF. CDR3 in DNA: TGTGCCAGCAGTTTAAGCCCCCGGAATGAAAAACTGTTTTTT.

In this sample, this clone turned up a few times. The rearrangement joins TRBV19 to TRBJ2-1, with 11 bases identical to TRBD2. Germline trimming cut 7 bases from V and 9 bases from J; bases unmatched to any gene: 14. The V gene's germline CDR1 is LNHDA and CDR2 SQIVND (reference sequence). CDR3 length equals 16 residues. CDR3 bases: TGTGCCAGTATGGGACTAGCGGATTCCCCACCTGGTGAGCAGTTCTTC. Protein sequence: CASMGLADSPPGEQFF.

The chain carries TRBV7-2 and TRBJ2-7, with 12 bases matching TRBD1. This CDR3 contains 15 residues. CDR1 SGHTA and CDR2 FQGNSA come from the germline V gene. The J segment lost 6 bases and the V segment lost 4 bases, leaving 7 bases of the junction unmatched. CDR3 amino acids: CASSWAGTGGLEQYF. The CDR3 DNA follows: TGTGCCAGCAGCTGGGCCGGGACAGGGGGCCTCGAGCAGTACTTC.

This chain uses TRBV9 with TRBJ1-2; TRBD1 is a possible D gene (5 bases). The germline V and J ends were trimmed by 0 bases and 6 bases, with 9 bases remaining between them. The CDR3 has 13 amino acids. CDR1 is SGDLS, CDR2 YYNGEE, per germline. The CDR3 nucleotides read TGTGCCAGCAGCGTAGGTTCAGGGCATGGCTACACCTTC. As protein: CASSVGSGHGYTF. Supplemented by reference TRBV9 and TRBJ1-2, the full variable domain reads DSGVTQTPKHLITATGQRVTLRCSPRSGDLSVYWYQQSLDQGLQFLIQYYNGEERAKGNILERFSAQQFPDLHSELNLSSLELGDSALYFCASSVGSGHGYTFGSGTRLTVV.

This clone showed up just once. This chain uses TRBV29-1 with TRBJ2-7, with 14 positions matching TRBD2. CDR3 length: 15 amino acids. Germline assignment: CDR1 SQVTM and CDR2 ANQGSEA. V shed 7 bases, J shed 7 bases, and the junction held 12 bases outside the gene matches. CDR3 residues: CSAGQRLAGGNEQYF. CDR3 nucleotide sequence: TGCAGCGCCGGGCAGAGACTAGCGGGAGGGAATGAGCAGTACTTC.

This chain connects TRBV4-1 to TRBJ2-7; TRBD2 agrees at 10 bases. The CDR3 sequence is 16 residues long. Germline CDR1 MGHRA, CDR2 YSYEKL. The V and J ends lost 3 bases and 3 bases, in that order; junction bases with no gene match: 8. CDR3 sequence (DNA): TGCGCCAGCAGCCAGACCTCTAGCGGGAGAGGCTACGAGCAGTACTTC. This translates into CASSQTSSGRGYEQYF.

This chain links TRBV5-1 with TRBJ1-2, with 7 bases that match TRBD1. This CDR3 contains 13 residues. CDR1 is SGHRS and CDR2 is YFSETQ in the germline V gene. The V segment lost 0 bases and the J segment 7 bases; nucleotides outside the gene matches: 3. The CDR3 loop is CASSLEGAGGYTF. CDR3 nucleotides: TGCGCCAGCAGCTTGGAGGGGGCCGGTGGCTACACCTTC.

The rearrangement uses TRBV10-3 and TRBJ1-5; the match to TRBD1 covers 7 bases. V lost 2 bases and J lost 7; bases outside the gene matches: 5. CDR1 and CDR2 from the germline V gene are ENHRY and SYGVKD. The CDR3 extends over 14 amino acids. CDR3 DNA sequence: TGTGCCATCAGTGAGCGGGACAGAGACCAGCCCCAGCATTTT. This translates into CAISERDRDQPQHF.

The chain is built from TRBV19 and TRBJ1-2; D possibly corresponds to TRBD1 (5 bases). The germline V gene has CDR1 LNHDA and CDR2 SQIVND (reference sequence). The CDR3 contains 13 residues. The V and J ends lost 5 bases and 2 bases respectively, with 9 bases between them. CDR3 sequence: CASSPRQNYGYTF. The CDR3 DNA reads as TGTGCCAGTAGTCCCAGACAGAACTATGGCTACACCTTC.

This clone was seen more than once but under ten times. CDR3 in amino acids: CASSLSQEVQPQHF. The CDR3 coding sequence is TGTGCCAGCAGTTTGTCTCAGGAAGTGCAGCCCCAGCATTTT. The gene calls are TRBV28 and TRBJ1-5, with D hard to call. The CDR3 length is 14 residues. The germline V gene has CDR1 MDHEN and CDR2 SYDVKM. V lost 3 bases to trimming and J lost 7 bases, with 13 bases between them.

The chain has TRBV10-3 and TRBJ2-3, with 9 bases lining up with TRBD1. Germline V CDR1 and CDR2: ENHRY, SYGVKD. This CDR3 is 17 amino acids long. V gave up 0 bases and J gave up 1 base; unmatched junction bases: 5. The CDR3 is CAISESWTGAGTDTQYF. CDR3 in DNA: TGTGCCATCAGTGAGTCTTGGACAGGGGCTGGCACAGATACGCAGTATTTT.

The chain couples TRBV15 to TRBJ1-2; 7 bases match TRBD1. J gave up 7 bases and V 3 bases, and 8 bases lay outside the gene matches. There are 14 residues in the CDR3. CDR1 LNHNV and CDR2 YYDKDF come from the germline V gene (reference sequence). CDR3: CATSSGGPGGGYTF. Here the CDR3 DNA reads TGTGCCACCAGCAGTGGCGGCCCAGGGGGTGGCTACACCTTC.

This chain connects TRBV5-1 to TRBJ2-3; 8 positions match TRBD2. CDR1 and CDR2 from the germline V gene are SGHRS and YFSETQ. The CDR3 is 15 amino acids. J gave up 0 bases and V 5 bases, and 5 bases lay outside the gene matches. The CDR3: CASRKLADSTDTQYF. The CDR3 DNA is TGCGCCAGCAGGAAACTAGCGGATAGCACAGATACGCAGTATTTT.

The gene calls are TRBV29-1 and TRBJ2-3, with a tentative D call TRBD1 (6 bases). The CDR3 runs to 14 residues. Germline lookup yields CDR1 SQVTM and CDR2 ANQGSEA. Trimming removed 8 bases from V and 3 bases from J, with 18 bases in between. As DNA, the CDR3 is TGCAGCTACACCCCGGGACACACAACAGATACGCAGTATTTT. The encoded protein is CSYTPGHTTDTQYF.

This chain joins TRBV19 and TRBJ1-3; no reliable D call. Germline-derived CDR1 and CDR2 are LNHDA and SQIVND (reference sequence). Trimming took 5 bases from V and 4 from J, leaving 18 bases between them. This CDR3 has 16 residues. CDR3 DNA sequence: TGTGCCAGTAGTGCAAGCCAGAGCGTCGGAGGAAACACCATATATTTT. This translates into CASSASQSVGGNTIYF.

The V gene is TRBV9, the J gene TRBJ1-2; D is unclear. CDR3 length equals 14 residues. Germline-derived CDR1 and CDR2 are SGDLS and YYNGEE. V shed 4 bases and J shed 4 bases, with 14 bases lying between them. The CDR3 bases are TGTGCCAGCAGCTCCAGACTGAAATCCTATGGCTACACCTTC. Translated, it gives CASSSRLKSYGYTF.

As regards this clone: At one end, the junction sequence differs from germline, possibly due to a read error. The rearrangement links TRBV9 to TRBJ2-5; maybe TRBD2 (7 bases). Per the germline V gene, CDR1 is SGDLS and CDR2 is YYNGEE. The CDR3 runs 14 residues. CDR3 in DNA: TGTGCCAGCGCGAGGGGGGGGCTGCAAGAGGCCCAGTACTTC. Amino acid sequence: CASARGGLQEAQYF.

This sequence joins TRBV5-1 and TRBJ2-3; tentatively, D is TRBD1 (6 bases). Germline CDR1 reads SGHRS; CDR2 reads YFSETQ. V lost 1 base to trimming and J lost 2 bases, with 14 bases between them. The CDR3 is 16 amino acids. The CDR3 DNA reads as TGCGCCAGCAGCTTGACAGGGTCCCACGCCACAGATACGCAGTATTTT. Residues: CASSLTGSHATDTQYF.

V gene TRBV5-8 combines with J gene TRBJ1-3; D is unclear. Trimming pared 4 bases from V and 0 bases from J, leaving 11 bases between. This CDR3 contains 15 residues. Germline assignment: CDR1 SGHTS and CDR2 YDEGEE. The CDR3 DNA sequence: TGTGCCAGCAGCCTGACACCGCTCTCTGGAAACACCATATATTTT. Protein product: CASSLTPLSGNTIYF. Using reference TRBV5-8 and TRBJ1-3 for the parts outside the CDR3, the full variable domain is EAGVTQSPTHLIKTRGQQATLRCSPISGHTSVYWYQQALGLGLQFLLWYDEGEERNRGNFPPRFSGRQFPNYSSELNVNALELEDSALYLCASSLTPLSGNTIYFGEGSWLTVV.

V and J are TRBV15 and TRBJ2-5; 15 bases agree with TRBD2. This CDR3 is 17 amino acids long. The V gene end was trimmed by 0 bases and the J gene end by 4 bases; junction bases not matched to a gene: 3. Germline V lookup: CDR1 LNHNV, CDR2 YYDKDF (reference sequence). In nucleotides, the CDR3 is TGTGCCACCAGCAGAGAGGGACTAGCGGGAGGCGGAGAGACCCAGTACTTC. It is translated as CATSREGLAGGGETQYF.

Here the CDR3 reads CAWGRNYGYTF. For the CDR3, the DNA is TGTGCCTGGGGGCGAAACTATGGCTACACCTTC. The gene calls are TRBV30 and TRBJ1-2; D unclear. Per the germline V gene, CDR1 is GTSNPN and CDR2 is SVGIG (reference sequence). The CDR3 runs to 11 residues. V lost 5 bases, J lost 2 bases, and 6 bases lay in between. Filled out from reference TRBV30 and TRBJ1-2, the complete variable domain reads SQTIHQWPATLVQPVGSPLSLECTVEGTSNPNLYWYRQAAGRGLQLLFYSVGIGQISSEVPQNLSASRPQDRQFILSSKKLLLSDSGFYLCAWGRNYGYTFGSGTRLTVV.

The chain links TRBV7-2 to TRBJ1-1; D not resolved. Trimming shortened V by 1 base and J by 0 bases, and 6 bases separated the two germline ends. CDR1 and CDR2 (germline): SGHTA, FQGNSA. The CDR3 has 14 amino acids. CDR3 sequence (DNA): TGTGCCAGCAGCTTAGGAGGCCTGAACACTGAAGCTTTCTTT. This sequence encodes CASSLGGLNTEAFF.

The V gene is TRBV7-9, the J gene TRBJ2-3; 10 nucleotides match TRBD2. CDR3 size: 16 residues. After removal of 3 bases from V and 4 bases from J, the junction contained 7 bases not matched to a gene. Germline CDR1 and CDR2: SEHNR and FQNEAQ (reference sequence). In DNA form, the CDR3 reads TGTGCCAGCAGCTTCCCCAGAGCGGGAGGGTCAGATACGCAGTATTTT. It encodes CASSFPRAGGSDTQYF.

This chain uses TRBV10-3 with TRBJ1-2; the match to TRBD1 covers 9 bases. The germline gives CDR1 ENHRY, CDR2 SYGVKD. CDR3 length: 16 residues. V gave up 0 bases and J gave up 1 base; unmatched junction bases: 3. This chain's CDR3 is CAISESRDRDNYGYTF. CDR3 nucleotide sequence: TGTGCCATCAGTGAGTCGAGGGACAGGGATAACTATGGCTACACCTTC.

Here the CDR3 reads CASSFFRQHRNEKLFF. The DNA of the CDR3 is TGCGCCAGCAGCTTCTTTAGACAGCACCGTAATGAAAAACTGTTTTTT. J is TRBJ1-4 and V is TRBV5-1, with D possibly matching TRBD1 (5 bases). With 2 bases removed from V and 4 bases from J, the gap between germline ends came to 15 bases. This CDR3 region has 16 residues. Per the germline V gene, CDR1 is SGHRS and CDR2 is YFSETQ. The whole variable domain, filled in from reference TRBV5-1 and TRBJ1-4, reads KAGVTQTPRYLIKTRGQQVTLSCSPISGHRSVSWYQQTPGQGLQFLFEYFSETQRNKGNFPGRFSGRQFSNSRSEMNVSTLELGDSALYLCASSFFRQHRNEKLFFGSGTQLSVL.

There are a few counts of this clone. One end of the junction fails to match germline, which may point to a read error. The genes are TRBV7-9 and TRBJ2-7; 7 bases line up with TRBD1. Per the germline V gene, CDR1 is SEHNR and CDR2 is FQNEAQ (reference sequence). This CDR3 comprises 15 residues. CDR3 in DNA: TGCGCCAGCAGCCAAGACGGGACAGAGAACTACGAGCAGTACTTC. It encodes CASSQDGTENYEQYF.

The chain is built from TRBV28 and TRBJ1-2; perhaps TRBD1 as D (6 bases). The CDR3 is 17 amino acids. The ends were cut back, 1 base at V and 3 bases at J, with 18 bases in the middle. Germline lookup yields CDR1 MDHEN and CDR2 SYDVKM. In DNA, the CDR3 is TGTGCCAGCAGTTTATTCCCGGCGACAGGTCGATACTATGGCTACACCTTC. Amino acids: CASSLFPATGRYYGYTF.

The chain recombines TRBV7-9 with TRBJ1-4; TRBD1 is a possible D gene (5 bases). Trimming cost V 5 bases and J 4 bases, with 11 bases left between them. The germline gives CDR1 SEHNR, CDR2 FQNEAQ (reference sequence). This CDR3 comprises 14 residues. The CDR3: CASSRRGGNEKLFF. CDR3 in DNA: TGTGCCAGCAGCCGGCGGGGGGGTAATGAAAAACTGTTTTTT.